Listed here is a single T cell receptor beta chain. Its antigen is not known. Method: immunoSEQ multiplex PCR; TCRdb's copy keeps in-frame clones and lacks some. The sample yields about 2 million clones, just under 95% seen once. The CDR3 is 15 residues long. Germline V gene sequence: CDR1 SQVTM, CDR2 ANQGSEA. After removal of 1 base from V and 5 bases from J, the junction contained 5 bases not matched to a gene. These data come from a study of shared clonotypes between healthy human individuals. Study-wide results and caveats: Among donors, clonotype sharing was expected to be affected by sequencing depth.

As defined, naive CD8 cells were CD45RO-negative and positively selected for CCR7, with terminally differentiated effector memory CD45RA+ cells excluded. Recent vaccinations or acute infections were absent in the healthy HIV-negative adult donors. The sample taken for sequencing was naive CD8+ T cells sorted from blood. This sequence originates from a man in his late teens or twenties in good health. The chain uses TRBV29-1 and TRBJ2-1, with 10 bases lining up with TRBD2. The CDR3 is CSVEAVGLADNEQFF. The DNA of the CDR3 is TGCAGCGTTGAAGCCGTCGGACTAGCGGACAATGAGCAGTTCTTC.